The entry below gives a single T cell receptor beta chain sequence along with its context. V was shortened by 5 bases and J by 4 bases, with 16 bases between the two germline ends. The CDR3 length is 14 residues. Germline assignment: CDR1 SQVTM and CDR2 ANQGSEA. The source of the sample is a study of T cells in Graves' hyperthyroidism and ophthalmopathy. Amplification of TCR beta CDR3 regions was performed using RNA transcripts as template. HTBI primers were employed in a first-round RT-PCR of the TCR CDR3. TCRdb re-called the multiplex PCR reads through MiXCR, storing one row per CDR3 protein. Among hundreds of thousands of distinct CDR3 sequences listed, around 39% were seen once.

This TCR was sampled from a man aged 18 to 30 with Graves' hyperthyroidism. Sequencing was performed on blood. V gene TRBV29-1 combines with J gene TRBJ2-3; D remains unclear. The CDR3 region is CSVLGRRGPDTQYF. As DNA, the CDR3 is TGCAGCGTTCTCGGGCGTCGAGGCCCAGATACGCAGTATTTT.